The clone carrying this TCR beta chain was observed a handful of times. The target antigen is unknown. Trimming took off 4 bases at V and 1 base at J, with 11 bases between the two ends. Per germline, CDR1 SGHKS and CDR2 YYEKEE (reference sequence). The CDR3 covers 15 residues. The data were taken from a study of T cells in Graves' hyperthyroidism and ophthalmopathy. Findings and limits, study-wide: Most thyroid-expanded clonotypes above 0.001 were also found in blood.

Amplification of TCR beta CDR3 regions was performed using RNA transcripts as template. With the HTBI primer set, the TCR CDR3 went through a first round of RT-PCR. Each CDR3 protein gets one entry after TCRdb re-called the multiplex PCR reads with MiXCR. The sample carries 450,000 to 650,000 distinct CDR3 sequences, less than 25% recorded once. The study defined stable Graves' hyperthyroidism as no ophthalmopathy progression within 18 months. Patients having uncontrolled infection, another autoimmune disease, pregnancy or lactation were not included. PBMCs were collected from an approximately 9 ml volume of fresh peripheral blood.

This clonotype was sampled from a man aged 18 to 29 with Graves' hyperthyroidism. Material: blood. This rearrangement joins TRBV5-5 to TRBJ2-2; tentatively, D is TRBD2 (5 bases). Written as DNA, the CDR3 is TGTGCCAGCAGCGCCGGAGGAGGGAACACCGGGGAGCTGTTTTTT. This gives the protein CASSAGGGNTGELFF.